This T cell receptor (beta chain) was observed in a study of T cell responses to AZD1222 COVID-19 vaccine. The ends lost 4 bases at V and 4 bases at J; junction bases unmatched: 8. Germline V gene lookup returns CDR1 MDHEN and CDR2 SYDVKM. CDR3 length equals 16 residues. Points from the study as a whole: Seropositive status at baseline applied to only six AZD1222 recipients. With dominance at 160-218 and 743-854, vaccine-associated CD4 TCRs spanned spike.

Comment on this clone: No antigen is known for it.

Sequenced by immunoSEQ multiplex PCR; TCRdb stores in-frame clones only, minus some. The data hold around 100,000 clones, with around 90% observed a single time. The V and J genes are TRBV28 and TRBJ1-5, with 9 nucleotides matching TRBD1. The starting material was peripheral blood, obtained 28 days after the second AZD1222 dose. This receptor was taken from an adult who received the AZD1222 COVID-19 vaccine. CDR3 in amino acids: CASSSLQGAVNQPQHF. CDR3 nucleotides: TGTGCCAGCAGTTCATTACAGGGGGCGGTAAATCAGCCCCAGCATTTT.